The sequence of this TCR beta chain was determined in a study of OX40 agonist ivuxolimab in advanced cancers. Turning to the study itself: Patients in the trial were receiving intravenous ivuxolimab every 2 weeks, at doses of 0.01 to 10 mg/kg. Patients receiving dose escalation had hepatocellular carcinoma, melanoma, renal cell or head and neck cancer.

The V and J ends lost 2 bases and 1 base respectively, with 7 bases between them. This CDR3 spans 14 amino acids. Germline V lookup: CDR1 MRHNA, CDR2 SNTAGT. As for this clone: Its target is unknown.

Study-level points and caveats: Compared with CD4+, CD8+ T cells on average had more expanded clones. With doses of 0.1-3.0 mg/kg, partial responders showed among the lowest clonal expansion.

The repertoire was sequenced with immunoSEQ multiplex PCR; TCRdb's copy has only in-frame clones and lacks some. Of 58,000 or so clones detected, approximately 89% appear once; the ten largest clones hold 12%. The input for sequencing was CD4+ or CD8+ T cells sorted from blood, taken in a trial of the OX40 agonist ivuxolimab. V gene TRBV6-4 combines with J gene TRBJ2-3; D uncertain. The TCR comes from an adult with an advanced solid tumor such as melanoma, head and neck, liver or kidney cancer. For the CDR3, the DNA is TGTGCCAGCAGTGACCGAATTGGCACAGATACGCAGTATTTT. It is translated as CASSDRIGTDTQYF.